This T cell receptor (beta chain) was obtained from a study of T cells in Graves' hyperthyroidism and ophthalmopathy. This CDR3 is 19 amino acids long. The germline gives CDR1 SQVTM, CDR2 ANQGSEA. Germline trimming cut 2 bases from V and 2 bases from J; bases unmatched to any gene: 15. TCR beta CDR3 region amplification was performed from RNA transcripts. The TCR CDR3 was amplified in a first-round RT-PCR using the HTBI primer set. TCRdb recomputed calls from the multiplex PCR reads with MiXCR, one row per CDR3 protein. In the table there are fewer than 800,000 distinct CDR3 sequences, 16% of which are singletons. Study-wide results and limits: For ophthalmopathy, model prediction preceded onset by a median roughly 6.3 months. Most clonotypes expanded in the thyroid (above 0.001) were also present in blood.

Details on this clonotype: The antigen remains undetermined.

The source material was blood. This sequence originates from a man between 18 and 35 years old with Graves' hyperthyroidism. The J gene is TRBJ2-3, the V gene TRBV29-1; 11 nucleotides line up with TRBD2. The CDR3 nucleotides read TGCAGCGTTGAAAGTGTCGGGGCTAGCGGGAGGCCCCACACAGATACGCAGTATTTT. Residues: CSVESVGASGRPHTDTQYF.